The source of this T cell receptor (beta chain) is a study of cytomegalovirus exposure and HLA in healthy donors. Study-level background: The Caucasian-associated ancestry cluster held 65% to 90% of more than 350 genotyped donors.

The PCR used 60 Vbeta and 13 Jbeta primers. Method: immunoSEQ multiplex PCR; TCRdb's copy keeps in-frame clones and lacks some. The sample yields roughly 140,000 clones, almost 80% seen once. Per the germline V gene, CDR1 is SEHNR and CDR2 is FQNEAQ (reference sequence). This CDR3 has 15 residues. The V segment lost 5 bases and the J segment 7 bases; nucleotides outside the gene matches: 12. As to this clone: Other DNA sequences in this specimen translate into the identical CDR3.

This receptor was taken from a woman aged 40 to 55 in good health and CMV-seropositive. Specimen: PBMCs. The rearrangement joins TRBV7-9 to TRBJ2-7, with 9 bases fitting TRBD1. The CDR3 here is CASSAPGTGSGEQYF. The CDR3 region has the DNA TGTGCCAGCAGCGCCCCCGGGACAGGGTCCGGGGAGCAGTACTTC.